The 10 T cell receptor beta chains below come from one sample, sequenced in a study of cytomegalovirus exposure and HLA in healthy donors. The primer mix had 60 Vbeta and 13 Jbeta primers. The repertoire was sequenced with immunoSEQ multiplex PCR; TCRdb's copy has only in-frame clones and lacks some. The sample holds around 210,000 clones, roughly three quarters seen once. Sequencing input: PBMCs. The receptors come from a man aged 50 or older in good health and CMV-seronegative.

The chain employs TRBV5-1 and TRBJ2-1, with 8 bases that match TRBD2. J gave up 0 bases and V 5 bases, and 4 bases lay outside the gene matches. CDR3 length: 15 residues. Germline CDR1 is SGHRS and CDR2 is YFSETQ. The CDR3 DNA sequence: TGCGCCAGCAGGTTCAGCGGGAGCTCCTACAATGAGCAGTTCTTC. Its protein product is CASRFSGSSYNEQFF.

The chain uses TRBV5-1 and TRBJ2-1; 12 nucleotides agree with TRBD2. The CDR3 is 17 amino acids. Unmatched junction bases numbered 6, after V lost 0 bases and J lost 5 bases. The germline gives CDR1 SGHRS, CDR2 YFSETQ. The CDR3 coding sequence is TGCGCCAGCAGCTTGGTCCCTAGCGGGAGGGCCAACAATGAGCAGTTCTTC. Protein: CASSLVPSGRANNEQFF.

The V and J genes are TRBV6-1 and TRBJ1-5; D not resolved. CDR3 length equals 13 residues. Trimming removed 9 bases from V and 0 bases from J, with 9 bases in between. In germline, CDR1 is MNHNS, CDR2 SASEGT. CDR3 protein: CASSHPSNQPQHF. The DNA for the CDR3 is TGTGCCAGTTCACATCCTAGCAATCAGCCCCAGCATTTT.

This sequence joins TRBV2 and TRBJ2-5, with D hard to call. Germline V CDR1 and CDR2: SNHLY, FYNNEI. Trimming pared 11 bases from V and 5 bases from J, leaving 12 bases between. The CDR3 contains 11 residues. CDR3 DNA sequence: TGTGCCTCCGCTATCTGGGAGACCCAGTACTTC. It encodes CASAIWETQYF.

This clone has just one count. The rearrangement links TRBV7-8 to TRBJ2-7; no clear D gene. With 0 bases removed from V and 0 bases from J, the gap between germline ends came to 12 bases. This CDR3 comprises 16 residues. Germline assignment: CDR1 SGHVS and CDR2 FQNEAQ. The CDR3 sequence: CASSLAGRLSSYEQYF. CDR3 in DNA: TGTGCCAGCAGCTTAGCAGGCCGACTGAGCTCCTACGAGCAGTACTTC.

The genes are TRBV30 and TRBJ1-5; D not resolved. The CDR3 contains 13 residues. Trimming cost V 1 base and J 2 bases, with 6 bases left between them. The germline V gene encodes CDR1 GTSNPN and CDR2 SVGIG (reference sequence). As DNA, the CDR3 is TGTGCCTGGAGTGAGCTGGGCAATCAGCCCCAGCATTTT. This gives the protein CAWSELGNQPQHF. Full variable domain (outside the CDR3, taken from reference TRBV30 and TRBJ1-5): SQTIHQWPATLVQPVGSPLSLECTVEGTSNPNLYWYRQAAGRGLQLLFYSVGIGQISSEVPQNLSASRPQDRQFILSSKKLLLSDSGFYLCAWSELGNQPQHFGDGTRLSIL.

The V gene is TRBV30, the J gene TRBJ2-3, with 7 bases lining up with TRBD1. After removal of 8 bases from V and 2 bases from J, the junction contained 10 bases not matched to a gene. CDR1 GTSNPN and CDR2 SVGIG come from the germline V gene (reference sequence). The CDR3 is 14 amino acids. CDR3 sequence: CARDTGAPTDTQYF. CDR3 sequence (DNA): TGTGCCCGCGACACAGGGGCCCCCACAGATACGCAGTATTTT.

The chain employs TRBV5-4 and TRBJ2-7; 11 bases match TRBD2. V gave up 4 bases and J gave up 3 bases; unmatched junction bases: 9. Germline V CDR1 and CDR2: SGHNT, YYREEE (reference sequence). The CDR3 sequence is 16 residues long. The CDR3 is CASSPGGTSGYYEQYF. Written as DNA, the CDR3 is TGTGCCAGCAGCCCCGGCGGGACTAGCGGTTACTACGAGCAGTACTTC.

The rearrangement links TRBV5-4 to TRBJ1-1; tentative D call: TRBD1 (5 bases). CDR3 size: 13 residues. Trimming left V 4 bases short and J 1 base short, with 8 bases between. Germline V gene sequence: CDR1 SGHNT, CDR2 YYREEE (reference sequence). The CDR3 sequence: CASSPGGNTEAFF. The DNA for the CDR3 is TGTGCCAGCAGCCCCGGGGGGAACACTGAAGCTTTCTTT. Filled out from reference TRBV5-4 and TRBJ1-1, the complete variable domain reads ETGVTQSPTHLIKTRGQQVTLRCSSQSGHNTVSWYQQALGQGPQFIFQYYREEENGRGNFPPRFSGLQFPNYSSELNVNALELDDSALYLCASSPGGNTEAFFGQGTRLTVV.

V and J are TRBV5-1 and TRBJ2-5; D is possibly TRBD1 (5 bases). The J call could be wrong; TRBJ2-7 is a better fit for the DNA end. Germline-derived CDR1 and CDR2 are SGHRS and YFSETQ. This CDR3 comprises 14 residues. The CDR3 region is CASTPTVNSNEQYF. The CDR3 coding sequence is TGCGCCAGCACCCCGACAGTAAATTCAAACGAGCAGTACTTC.